Listed here are 4 T cell receptor beta chains from one sample, sequenced in a study of blood T cell repertoires in COVID-19. Some clones are missing from TCRdb's copy, which holds only in-frame ones; the method was immunoSEQ multiplex PCR. The repertoire holds fewer than 600,000 clones, with 89% as singletons. Material for sequencing was peripheral blood. These receptors originate from a young man with COVID-19, enrolled during active disease.

V usage is TRBV28 and J usage is TRBJ2-7; D not certain. The germline V and J ends were trimmed by 8 bases and 4 bases, with 12 bases remaining between them. The CDR3 spans 12 residues. Germline CDR1 MDHEN, CDR2 SYDVKM. CDR3 sequence reads: CASCRFLYEQYF. The DNA for the CDR3 is TGTGCCAGCTGCAGGTTCCTTTACGAGCAGTACTTC.

This clone came up a few times. The chain employs TRBV5-4 and TRBJ2-1; a weak D match, TRBD2 (5 bases). Trimming removed 1 base from V and 6 bases from J, with 11 bases in between. This CDR3 has 14 residues. Germline-derived CDR1 and CDR2 are SGHNT and YYREEE (reference sequence). CDR3 nucleotide sequence: TGTGCCAGCAGCTTGTCCTCCAGCGGCAATGAGCAGTTCTTC. This encodes CASSLSSSGNEQFF.

This chain links TRBV5-1 with TRBJ2-7, with 8 bases fitting TRBD1. The CDR3 spans 13 residues. The trim removed 5 bases at V and 7 bases at J, leaving 8 bases unmatched. Looked up from germline, CDR1 is SGHRS and CDR2 is YFSETQ. The CDR3 DNA is TGCGCCAGCAGTCAGGACAGGGCTAGGGAGCAGTACTTC. Translated, it gives CASSQDRAREQYF.

The chain joins TRBV19 to TRBJ2-1; D is unresolved. The CDR3 has 13 amino acids. Germline CDR1 is LNHDA and CDR2 is SQIVND (reference sequence). The germline V and J ends were trimmed by 0 bases and 8 bases, with 8 bases remaining between them. The CDR3 is CASSIESPDEQFF. CDR3 coding DNA: TGTGCCAGTAGTATAGAATCCCCGGATGAGCAGTTCTTC.